The T cell receptor (beta chain) under discussion was sequenced for a study of T cells in Graves' hyperthyroidism and ophthalmopathy. This clonotype has a single count. A read error may be the cause here, since a much bigger clone is one base away. With V trimmed by 4 bases and J by 8 bases, 3 bases remained unmatched. The CDR3 runs to 13 residues. From germline, CDR1 is SNHLY and CDR2 FYNNEI. Researchers amplified the TCR beta CDR3 regions from RNA transcripts. With the HTBI primer set, the TCR CDR3 went through a first round of RT-PCR. TCRdb reprocessed the multiplex PCR reads with MiXCR, giving one entry per CDR3 protein. The repertoire holds 700,000 or so distinct CDR3 sequences, with more than 12% as singletons.

This TCR was sampled from a woman between 45 and 60 years old with Graves' ophthalmopathy. The chain recombines TRBV2 with TRBJ2-1, with TRBD2 matching 9 bases. The sample was blood. The CDR3 DNA follows: TGTGCCAGCAGTGCGATAGCGGGAGATGAGCAGTTCTTC. Translating gives CASSAIAGDEQFF.